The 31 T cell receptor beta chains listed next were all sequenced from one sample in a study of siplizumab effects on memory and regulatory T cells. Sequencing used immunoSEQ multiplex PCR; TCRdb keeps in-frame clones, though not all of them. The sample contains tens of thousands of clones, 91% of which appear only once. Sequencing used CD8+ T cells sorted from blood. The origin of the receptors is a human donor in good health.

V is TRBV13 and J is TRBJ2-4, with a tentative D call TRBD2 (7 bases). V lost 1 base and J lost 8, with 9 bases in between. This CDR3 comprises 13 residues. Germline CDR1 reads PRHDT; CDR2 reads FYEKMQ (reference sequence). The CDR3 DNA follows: TGTGCCAGCAGCTTAGAAGGGGGGGACATTCAGTACTTC. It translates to CASSLEGGDIQYF.

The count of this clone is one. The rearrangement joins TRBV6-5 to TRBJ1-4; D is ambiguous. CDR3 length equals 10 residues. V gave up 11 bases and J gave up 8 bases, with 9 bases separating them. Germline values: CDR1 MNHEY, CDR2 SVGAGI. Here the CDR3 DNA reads TGTGCCGTATTTAGAGAAAAACTGTTTTTT. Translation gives CAVFREKLFF.

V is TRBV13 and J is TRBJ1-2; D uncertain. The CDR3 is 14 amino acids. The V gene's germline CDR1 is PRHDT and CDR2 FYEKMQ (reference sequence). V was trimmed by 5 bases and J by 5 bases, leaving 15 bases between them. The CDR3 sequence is CASSPSGVRYGYTF. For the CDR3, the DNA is TGTGCCAGCAGCCCTAGTGGGGTTCGGTATGGCTACACCTTC.

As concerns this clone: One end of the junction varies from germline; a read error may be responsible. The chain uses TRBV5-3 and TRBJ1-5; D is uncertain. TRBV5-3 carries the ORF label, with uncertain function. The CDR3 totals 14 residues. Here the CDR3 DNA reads TGTGCCAGCAGCTTGGCAGAAAGCAATCAGCCCCAGCATTTT. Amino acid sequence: CASSLAESNQPQHF.

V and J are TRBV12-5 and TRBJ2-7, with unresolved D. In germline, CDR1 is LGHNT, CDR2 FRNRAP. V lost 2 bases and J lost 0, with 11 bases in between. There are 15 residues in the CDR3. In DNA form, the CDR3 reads TGTGCTAGTGGTTTGCACAGCCGGCCCTCCTACGAGCAGTACTTC. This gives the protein CASGLHSRPSYEQYF.

For the CDR3, the DNA is TGTGCCAGCAGCTTAGACAATCTTTCACCCCTCCACTTT. Translated: CASSLDNLSPLHF. The chain recombines TRBV7-6 with TRBJ1-6; D is uncertain. V was shortened by 1 base and J by 9 bases, with 7 bases between the two germline ends. Germline-derived CDR1 and CDR2 are SGHVS and FNYEAQ. The CDR3 is made up of 13 amino acids. The full variable domain, completed using reference TRBV7-6 and TRBJ1-6, is GAGVSQSPRYKVTKRGQDVALRCDPISGHVSLYWYRQALGQGPEFLTYFNYEAQQDKSGLPNDRFSAERPEGSISTLTIQRTEQRDSAMYRCASSLDNLSPLHFGNGTRLTVT.

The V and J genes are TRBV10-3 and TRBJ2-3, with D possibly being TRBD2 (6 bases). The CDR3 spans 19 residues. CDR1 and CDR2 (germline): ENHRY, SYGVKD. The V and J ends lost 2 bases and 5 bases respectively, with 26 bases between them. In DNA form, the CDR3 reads TGTGCCATCAGTGAGCCGGACCAGGACTACCAAAAAGGTGGAGATACGCAGTATTTT. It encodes CAISEPDQDYQKGGDTQYF.

The CDR3 spells CASPDRAGGSYNEQFF. DNA for the CDR3: TGCGCCAGCCCCGATCGGGCGGGAGGATCCTACAATGAGCAGTTCTTC. The chain couples TRBV4-1 to TRBJ2-1, with 8 bases fitting TRBD2. J was trimmed by 1 base and V by 8 bases; bases with no gene match: 10. The germline V gene encodes CDR1 MGHRA and CDR2 YSYEKL. The CDR3 loop spans 16 amino acids.

The CDR3 DNA reads TGTGCCAGCAGCTTATCTAGCGGTAACACCGGGGAGCTGTTTTTT. Translating it yields CASSLSSGNTGELFF. The V call is TRBV7-9, the J call TRBJ2-2; TRBD2 aligns across 7 bases. Germline V gene sequence: CDR1 SEHNR, CDR2 FQNEAQ (reference sequence). The CDR3 totals 15 residues. Losses at the gene ends were 2 bases for V and 2 bases for J; bases not matched to a gene: 2.

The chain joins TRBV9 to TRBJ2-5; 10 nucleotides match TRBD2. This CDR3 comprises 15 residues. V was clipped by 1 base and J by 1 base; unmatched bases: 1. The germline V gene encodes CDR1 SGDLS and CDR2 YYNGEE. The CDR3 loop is CASSVLAGAQETQYF. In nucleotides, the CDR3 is TGTGCCAGCAGCGTACTAGCGGGGGCCCAAGAGACCCAGTACTTC.

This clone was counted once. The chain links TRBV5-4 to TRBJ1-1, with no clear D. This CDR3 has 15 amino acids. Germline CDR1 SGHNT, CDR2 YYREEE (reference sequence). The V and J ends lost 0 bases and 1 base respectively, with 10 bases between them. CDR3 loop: CASSLVYETNTEAFF. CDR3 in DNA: TGTGCCAGCAGCTTGGTTTATGAGACGAACACTGAAGCTTTCTTT.

CDR3 nucleotides: TGTGCCAGCAGTTACTTTGCAGGGGCGAGGGGCTACACCTTC. It translates to CASSYFAGARGYTF. V gene TRBV6-5 combines with J gene TRBJ1-2; D might be TRBD1 (6 bases). The CDR3 is 14 amino acids. The V end lost 1 base, the J end lost 8 bases, and 14 bases lay between the germline ends. Germline loops: CDR1 MNHEY, CDR2 SVGAGI.

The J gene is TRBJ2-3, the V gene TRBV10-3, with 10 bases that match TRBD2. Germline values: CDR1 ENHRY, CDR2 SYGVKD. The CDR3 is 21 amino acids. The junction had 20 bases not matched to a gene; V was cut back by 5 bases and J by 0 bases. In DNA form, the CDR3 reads TGTGCCATCAGTTCGAGCCGGGCAGGGGGCTTGACTAGCGGGAGCACAGATACGCAGTATTTT. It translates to CAISSSRAGGLTSGSTDTQYF.

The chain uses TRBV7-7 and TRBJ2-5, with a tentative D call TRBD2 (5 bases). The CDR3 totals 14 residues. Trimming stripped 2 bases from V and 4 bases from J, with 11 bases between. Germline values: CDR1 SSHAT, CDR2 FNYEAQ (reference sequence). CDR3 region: CASSLRGLGETQYF. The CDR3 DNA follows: TGTGCCAGCAGCTTACGGGGTCTAGGAGAGACCCAGTACTTC.

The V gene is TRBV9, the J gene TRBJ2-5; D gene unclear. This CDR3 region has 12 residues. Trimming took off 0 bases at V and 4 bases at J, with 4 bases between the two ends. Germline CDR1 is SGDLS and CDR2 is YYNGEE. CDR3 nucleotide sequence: TGTGCCAGCAGCGTAGACGGAGAGACCCAGTACTTC. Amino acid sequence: CASSVDGETQYF.

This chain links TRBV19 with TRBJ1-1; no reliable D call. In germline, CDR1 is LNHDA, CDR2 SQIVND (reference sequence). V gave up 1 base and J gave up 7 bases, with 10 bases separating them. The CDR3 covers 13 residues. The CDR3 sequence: CASSIGERGEAFF. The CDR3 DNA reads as TGTGCCAGTAGTATAGGTGAGAGAGGTGAAGCTTTCTTT.

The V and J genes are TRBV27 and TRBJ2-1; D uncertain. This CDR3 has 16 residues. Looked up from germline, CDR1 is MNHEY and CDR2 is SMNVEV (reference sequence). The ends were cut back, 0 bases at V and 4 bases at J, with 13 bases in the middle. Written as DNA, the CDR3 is TGTGCCAGCAGTTTATCCGACTCCGGAAGGTACAATGAGCAGTTCTTC. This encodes CASSLSDSGRYNEQFF.

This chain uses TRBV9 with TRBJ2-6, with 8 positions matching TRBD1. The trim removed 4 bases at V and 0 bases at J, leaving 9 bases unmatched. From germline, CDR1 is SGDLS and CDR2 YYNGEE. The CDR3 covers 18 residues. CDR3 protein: CASSPRQGPSSGANVLTF. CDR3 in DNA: TGTGCCAGCAGCCCCCGACAGGGGCCTAGCTCTGGGGCCAACGTCCTGACTTTC. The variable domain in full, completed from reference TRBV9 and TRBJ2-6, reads DSGVTQTPKHLITATGQRVTLRCSPRSGDLSVYWYQQSLDQGLQFLIQYYNGEERAKGNILERFSAQQFPDLHSELNLSSLELGDSALYFCASSPRQGPSSGANVLTFGAGSRLTVL.

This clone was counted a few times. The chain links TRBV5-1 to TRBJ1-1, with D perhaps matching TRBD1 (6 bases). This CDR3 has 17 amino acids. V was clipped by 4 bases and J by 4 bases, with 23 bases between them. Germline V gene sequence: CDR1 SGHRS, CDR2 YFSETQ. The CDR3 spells CASSTTYFRGVGTEAFF. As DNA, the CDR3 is TGCGCCAGCAGCACCACGTATTTCAGGGGAGTGGGCACTGAAGCTTTCTTT.

CDR3 residues: CASSQDRDSLYNEQFF. CDR3 coding DNA: TGCGCCAGCAGCCAAGACCGGGACAGCCTGTACAATGAGCAGTTCTTC. V gene TRBV4-1 combines with J gene TRBJ2-1; the match to TRBD1 covers 7 bases. Per the germline V gene, CDR1 is MGHRA and CDR2 is YSYEKL. The trim removed 0 bases at V and 4 bases at J, leaving 6 bases unmatched. This CDR3 comprises 16 residues.

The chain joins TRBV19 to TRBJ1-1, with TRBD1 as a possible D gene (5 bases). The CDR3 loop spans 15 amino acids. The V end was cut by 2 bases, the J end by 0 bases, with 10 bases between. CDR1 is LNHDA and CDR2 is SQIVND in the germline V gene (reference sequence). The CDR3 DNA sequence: TGTGCCAGTAGTATATCGACAGCAATGAACACTGAAGCTTTCTTT. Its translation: CASSISTAMNTEAFF.

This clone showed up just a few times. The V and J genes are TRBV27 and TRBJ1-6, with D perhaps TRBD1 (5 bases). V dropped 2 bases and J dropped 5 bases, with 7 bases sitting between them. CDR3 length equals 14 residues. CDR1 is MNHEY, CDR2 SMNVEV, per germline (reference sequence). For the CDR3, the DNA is TGTGCCAGCAGTTTACCAGGGAATAATTCACCCCTCCACTTT. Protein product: CASSLPGNNSPLHF.

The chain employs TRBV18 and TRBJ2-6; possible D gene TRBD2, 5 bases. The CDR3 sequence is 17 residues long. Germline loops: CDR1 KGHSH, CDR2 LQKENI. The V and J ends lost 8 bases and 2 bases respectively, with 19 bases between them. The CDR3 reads CASPLERVDPGANVLTF. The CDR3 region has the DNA TGTGCCAGCCCCCTTGAGAGGGTAGACCCTGGGGCCAACGTCCTGACTTTC.

The CDR3 DNA is TGTGCCAGCAGCTTAATTTCGGACGCCGGAAACACCATATATTTT. Amino acids: CASSLISDAGNTIYF. The chain couples TRBV7-9 to TRBJ1-3; D ambiguous. Trimming left V 2 bases short and J 4 bases short, with 12 bases between. The germline V gene has CDR1 SEHNR and CDR2 FQNEAQ (reference sequence). The length of the CDR3 is 15 residues.

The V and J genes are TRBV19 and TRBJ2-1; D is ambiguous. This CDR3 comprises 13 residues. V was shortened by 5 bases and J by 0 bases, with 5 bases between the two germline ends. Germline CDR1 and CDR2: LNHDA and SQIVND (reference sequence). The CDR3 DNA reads TGTGCCAGTAGTCCTTACTCCTACAATGAGCAGTTCTTC. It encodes CASSPYSYNEQFF.

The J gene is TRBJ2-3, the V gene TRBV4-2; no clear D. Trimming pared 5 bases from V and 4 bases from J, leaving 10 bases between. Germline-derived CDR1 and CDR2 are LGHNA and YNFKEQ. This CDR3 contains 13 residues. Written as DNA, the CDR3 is TGTGCCAGCAGCGGAAATGACCCAGATACGCAGTATTTT. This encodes CASSGNDPDTQYF.

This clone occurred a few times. CDR3 region: CASSQLTGGGTEAFF. The CDR3 DNA is TGCGCCAGCAGCCAGCTCACAGGGGGAGGCACTGAAGCTTTCTTT. The J gene is TRBJ1-1, the V gene TRBV4-1; 8 bases align to TRBD1. V gave up 3 bases and J gave up 4 bases; unmatched junction bases: 7. Germline V CDR1 and CDR2: MGHRA, YSYEKL. The CDR3 is 15 residues long.

The CDR3 here is CASSQLAGRYNEQFF. In nucleotides, the CDR3 is TGCGCCAGCAGCCAACTAGCGGGACGGTACAATGAGCAGTTCTTC. The chain carries TRBV10-1 and TRBJ2-1, with 10 positions matching TRBD2. The CDR3 spans 15 residues. Looked up from germline, CDR1 is WNHNN and CDR2 is SYGVQD (reference sequence). With 6 bases clipped from V and 4 bases from J, the junction kept 6 bases outside the gene matches.

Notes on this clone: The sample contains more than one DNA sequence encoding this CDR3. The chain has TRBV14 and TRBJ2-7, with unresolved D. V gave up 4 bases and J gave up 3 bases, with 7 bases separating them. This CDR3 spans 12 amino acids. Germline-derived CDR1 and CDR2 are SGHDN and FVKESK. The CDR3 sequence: CASSPTGYEQYF. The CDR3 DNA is TGTGCCAGCAGCCCAACGGGCTACGAGCAGTACTTC.

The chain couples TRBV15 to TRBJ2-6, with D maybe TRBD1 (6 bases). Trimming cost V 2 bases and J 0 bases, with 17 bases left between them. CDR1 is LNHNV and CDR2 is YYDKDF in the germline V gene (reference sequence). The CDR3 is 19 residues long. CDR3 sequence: CATSRYRDVNLSGANVLTF. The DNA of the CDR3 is TGTGCCACCAGCAGATACAGGGACGTGAACCTCTCTGGGGCCAACGTCCTGACTTTC.

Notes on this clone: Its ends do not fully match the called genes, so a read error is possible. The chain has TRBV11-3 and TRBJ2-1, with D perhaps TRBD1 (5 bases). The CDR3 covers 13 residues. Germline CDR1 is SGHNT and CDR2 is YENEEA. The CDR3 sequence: CASSIDSYNEQFF. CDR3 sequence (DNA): TGTGCCAGCAGCATAGACAGTTACAATGAGCAGTTCTTC. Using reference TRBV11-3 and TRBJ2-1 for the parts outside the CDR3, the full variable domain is EAGVVQSPRYKIIEKKQPVAFWCNPISGHNTLYWYLQNLGQGPELLIRYENEEAVDDSQLPKDRFSAERLKGVDSTLKIQPAELGDSAVYLCASSIDSYNEQFFGPGTRLTVL.